This TCR beta chain was recorded in a study of cytotoxic CD8 clonotypes in ibrutinib-treated CLL (dated by TCRdb to the early 2020s). Some background on the complete study: The cohort had 11 relapsed/refractory and approximately 15 treatment-naive patients; approximately 17 were IGHV unmutated. Responses were partial in 24 patients and complete in 2; after median around 68 months follow-up, roughly 14 stayed in remission and about twelve progressed. Longitudinal samples were obtainable from about 30% of the roughly 86 participants in the trial. Samples at response were collected after a median of 12 months of treatment, with a range of roughly 6 to 40 months. All remission and progressive disease samples were collected while patients were still receiving ibrutinib. Cryopreserved peripheral blood mononuclear cells were obtained before treatment, at response, and at either sustained remission or disease progression. An average of around 250,000 productive templates and 94,082 productive rearrangements was obtained per sample. What the work shows at the level of the full study, not this receptor alone: Public clonotypes were rare and either contracted or stayed stable during treatment, and the rise in clonality at ibrutinib response reflected the expansion of private clonotypes. Sampling times were not matched between patients in sustained remission and patients whose disease was progressing, and lymph node repertoires were not examined. Clonality rose at ibrutinib response, remained stable during sustained remission, and dropped back toward baseline at progression. Baseline clonality exceeded that of age-matched healthy donors and correlated strongly with circulating CD8+ T-cell counts.

On this clone: There is no known antigen for this receptor. No per-base quality is available; no much larger clone lies one base away.

Each clonotype received, on average, 10x coverage in deep resolution sequencing performed on a MiSeq, where the target depth lay between 1 in 1 million and 1 in 200,000 T cells. The immunoSEQ hsTCRB Kit was used to generate TCR beta libraries. The published analysis was carried out like this. The data were analyzed with ImmunoSEQ Analyzer and ImmunoSEQ Data Assistant, and V, D and J gene assignments followed IMGT definitions. Clonality, which ranges from 0 to 1, was calculated by subtracting the normalized Shannon entropy of productive rearrangement frequencies from one. Public clonotype analysis was restricted to overrepresented clonotypes comprising at least 0.05% of each patient's repertoire. Repertoires from approximately 12 age-matched healthy donors in immuneACCESS were used as clonality controls. TCRdb mirrors the immuneACCESS table, restricted to in-frame sequences. Some clones are absent from its copies; in checked studies, under half trace to an unresolved V gene, and the reason for the others is unknown. From that table come the V and J calls and clone size; the DNA was used to work out D and trimming. For this sample there are over 200,000 clones; more than 65% appear just once. Approximately 5.9% of the sample rests with the top ten.

Its CDR3 holds 15 amino acids, cysteine through phenylalanine. The kept DNA is CDR3 alone, 45 bases in frame from the first base. Looking up the germline V gene yields CDR1 SGHTA and CDR2 FQGNSA. The junction carries 15 bases between V and J, which are trimmed by 5 bases and 2 bases respectively. The sample's time point label, decoded: about eleven months on ibrutinib. For TCR beta library preparation, roughly 2.2 micrograms of genomic DNA were isolated from cryopreserved PBMCs. Longitudinal blood samples from CLL patients on ibrutinib monotherapy underwent high-throughput TCR beta sequencing. The patients took part in an open-label, single-center phase 2 trial of ibrutinib monotherapy.

The V and J segments used are TRBV7-2 and TRBJ1-1; tentative D gene TRBD1, with 6 bases matching. The sample was PBMCs, taken after 12 months of ibrutinib treatment. The receptor was isolated from a human donor with chronic lymphocytic leukemia. The CDR3 is CASSGAGHQNTEAFF. The DNA is as follows: TGTGCCAGCAGCGGCGCGGGACACCAAAACACTGAAGCTTTCTTT.